This T cell receptor beta chain comes out of a study of blood T cell repertoires in COVID-19 (dated by TCRdb to between 2020 and 2021). For the study in its entirety: Samples covering the acute and convalescent phases of COVID-19 were provided by collaborators in the United States, Italy and Spain. The prospective study material was composed of cDNA or gDNA derived from T cells, B-cell-depleted T cells, or PBMCs. The dataset comprised deeply sampled blood TCRbeta repertoires from subjects exposed to, actively infected with, or recovered from COVID-19. A freely available public database, intended as a resource for researchers studying the immune response to SARS-CoV-2, is where the repertoires were released. The samples were drawn from two sources: the first 160 participants of the ongoing ImmuneRACE study, and 950 to 1,500 subjects contributed by 6 global collaborators. Sample metadata almost always included a de-identified subject ID, COVID-19 status, age in years and sex. Where available, HLA class I and class II types were taken from metadata supplied by the sample provider and were not determined by assay-based typing.

The table lists this clone with a few counts. Its cognate antigen has yet to be identified. No clone much larger than this one lies a single base away; base qualities are absent. Participants in the prospective study were aged about 18 to 95 years, lived in under 30 United States geographic areas, and enrolled through a virtual design. In the prospective study, participants were assigned to cohorts based on the clinical history participants reported in a screening survey and a study questionnaire. Mobile phlebotomists in the prospective study collected whole blood, serum and a nasopharyngeal or oropharyngeal swab from every participant. Over a roughly 2-month period, participants in the prospective study had the option of providing additional blood draws and questionnaires. Blood samples from the prospective study were shipped frozen or at room temperature prior to DNA extraction. What the work shows at the level of the full study, not this receptor alone: Clinical and demographic metadata were provided uncurated, with the amount varying by source and participant.

The immunoSEQ Assay, a bias-controlled multiplex PCR, was used to amplify TCRbeta CDR3 regions from genomic DNA. Turning to the authors' computational methods: Within the assay, amplification of reference gene primers was used to estimate how many nucleated cells each sample contained. To quantify the absolute abundance of each unique TCRbeta CDR3 rearrangement, sequence reads were collapsed and filtered. For each sample, productive Simpson clonality was calculated as the square root of Simpson's diversity index across productive rearrangements. TCRdb limited this immuneACCESS table to in-frame rearrangements with V and J called. A share of clones is missing; checked studies link under half to unresolved V genes, and the rest is unexplained. The DNA gave D and trimming, while V, J and clone size come from that table. Counted in this sample were roughly 220,000 clones; roughly nine tenths of them appeared once. The ten largest clones capture approximately 3.8% of the sample.

Sequencing was done on a sample of PBMCs or T cells enriched from blood (not recorded which). The source of this sequence is a woman younger than 30 in a cohort exposed to, infected with or recovered from COVID-19 (not recorded which).

The sequence in DNA is TGTGCCACCTTACTAGCGGGGGGTTTCAATGAGCAGTTCTTC. Protein translation: CATLLAGGFNEQFF. Recombination connected TRBV28 to TRBJ2-1, and 12 junctional nucleotides match TRBD2. Including the terminal cysteine and phenylalanine, the CDR3 comprises 14 residues. The entry retains the CDR3 DNA only, 42 bases that are in frame from base 1. The germline V gene specifies MDHEN as CDR1 and SYDVKM as CDR2. The V end gives up 10 bases and the J end 6 bases, leaving 7 bases in the junction not matched to a gene.